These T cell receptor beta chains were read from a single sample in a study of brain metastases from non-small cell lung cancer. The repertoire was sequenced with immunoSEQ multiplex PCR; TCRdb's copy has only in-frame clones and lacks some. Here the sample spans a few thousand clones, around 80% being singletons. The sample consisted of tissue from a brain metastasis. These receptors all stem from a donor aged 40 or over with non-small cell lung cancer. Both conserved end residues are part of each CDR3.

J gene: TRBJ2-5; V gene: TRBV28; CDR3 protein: CASSLGPWGETQYF
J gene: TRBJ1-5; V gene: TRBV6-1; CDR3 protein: CASSEVGQPQHF
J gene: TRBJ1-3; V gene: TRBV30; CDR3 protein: CAWSRQHSGNTIYF
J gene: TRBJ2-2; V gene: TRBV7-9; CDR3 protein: CASSAGPNYSTGELFF
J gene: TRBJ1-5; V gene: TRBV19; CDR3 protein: CASTHGTGGINRGNQPQHF
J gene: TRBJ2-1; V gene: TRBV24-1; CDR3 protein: CATSDPWTSGEQFF
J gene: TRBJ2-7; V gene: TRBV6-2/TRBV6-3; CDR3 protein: CASSYRSYEQYF
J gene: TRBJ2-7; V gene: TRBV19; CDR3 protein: CASSTRGRAPYEQYF
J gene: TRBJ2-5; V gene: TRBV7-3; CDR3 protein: CASSFRGASEETQYF
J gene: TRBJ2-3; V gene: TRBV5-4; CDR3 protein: CASSKRGATDTQYF
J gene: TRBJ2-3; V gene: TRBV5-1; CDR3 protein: CASSLVSGASTDTQYF
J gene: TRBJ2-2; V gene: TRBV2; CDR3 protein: CASNITSGSTGELFF
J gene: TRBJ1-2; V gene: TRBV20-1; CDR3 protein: CSVGRRYGYTF
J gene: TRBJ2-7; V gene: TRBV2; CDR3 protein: CASSSLGHNSYEQYF
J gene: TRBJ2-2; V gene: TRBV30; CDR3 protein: CAWSVLSNTGELFF
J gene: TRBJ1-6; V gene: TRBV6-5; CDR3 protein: CASTPEGGHSPLHF
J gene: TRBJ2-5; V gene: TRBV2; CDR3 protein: CASSYDPFGTQYF
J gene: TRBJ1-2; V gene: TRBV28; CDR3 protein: CASSNSGQLYGYTF
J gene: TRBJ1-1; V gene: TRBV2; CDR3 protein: CASSDNWGTEAFF
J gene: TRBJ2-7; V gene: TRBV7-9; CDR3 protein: CASSHSGMAYEQYF
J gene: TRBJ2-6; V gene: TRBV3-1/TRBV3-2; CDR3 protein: CASSLVSGANVLTF
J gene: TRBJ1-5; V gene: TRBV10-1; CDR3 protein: CASSPGEGNQPQHF
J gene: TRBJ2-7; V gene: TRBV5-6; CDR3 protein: CASSLGDRESFYEQYF